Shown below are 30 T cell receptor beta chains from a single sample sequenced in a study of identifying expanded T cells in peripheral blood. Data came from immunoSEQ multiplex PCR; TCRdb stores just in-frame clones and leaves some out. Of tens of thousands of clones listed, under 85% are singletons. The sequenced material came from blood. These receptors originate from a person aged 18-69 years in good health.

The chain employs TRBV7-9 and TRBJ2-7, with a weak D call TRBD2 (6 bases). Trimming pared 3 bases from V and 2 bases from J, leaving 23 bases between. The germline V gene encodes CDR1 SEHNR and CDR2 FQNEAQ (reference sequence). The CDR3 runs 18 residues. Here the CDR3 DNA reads TGTGCCAGCAGCTTTACCGGGAGTCCGCCTTCGAGGGCCTACGAGCAGTACTTC. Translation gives CASSFTGSPPSRAYEQYF.

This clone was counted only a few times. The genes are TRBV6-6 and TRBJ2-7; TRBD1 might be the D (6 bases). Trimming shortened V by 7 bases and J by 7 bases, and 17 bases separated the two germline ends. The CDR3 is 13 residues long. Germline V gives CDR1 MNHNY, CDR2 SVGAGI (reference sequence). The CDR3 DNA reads TGTGCCAGCAATCAGGGGTGGTTGGGTGAGCAGTACTTC. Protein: CASNQGWLGEQYF.

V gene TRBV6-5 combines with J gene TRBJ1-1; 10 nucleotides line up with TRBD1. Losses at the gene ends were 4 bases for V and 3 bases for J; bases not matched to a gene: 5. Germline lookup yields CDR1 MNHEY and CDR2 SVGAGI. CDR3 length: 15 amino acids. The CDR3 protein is CASSSVGTGDTEAFF. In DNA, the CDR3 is TGTGCCAGCAGTTCCGTCGGGACAGGGGACACTGAAGCTTTCTTT.

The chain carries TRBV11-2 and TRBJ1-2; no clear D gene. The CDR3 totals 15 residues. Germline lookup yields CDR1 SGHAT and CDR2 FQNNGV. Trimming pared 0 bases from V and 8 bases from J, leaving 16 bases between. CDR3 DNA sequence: TGTGCCAGCAGCTTAGATGAGGGCCGCTGGGAGGGCTACACCTTC. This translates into CASSLDEGRWEGYTF. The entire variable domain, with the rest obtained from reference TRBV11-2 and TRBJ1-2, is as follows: EAGVAQSPRYKIIEKRQSVAFWCNPISGHATLYWYQQILGQGPKLLIQFQNNGVVDDSQLPKDRFSAERLKGVDSTLKIQPAKLEDSAVYLCASSLDEGRWEGYTFGSGTRLTVV.

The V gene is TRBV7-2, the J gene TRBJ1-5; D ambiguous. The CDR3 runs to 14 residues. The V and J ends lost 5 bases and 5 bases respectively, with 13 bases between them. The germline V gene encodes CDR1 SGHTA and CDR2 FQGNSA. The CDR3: CASSPSWSDQPQHF. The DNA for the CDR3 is TGTGCCAGCAGCCCAAGCTGGTCCGATCAGCCCCAGCATTTT.

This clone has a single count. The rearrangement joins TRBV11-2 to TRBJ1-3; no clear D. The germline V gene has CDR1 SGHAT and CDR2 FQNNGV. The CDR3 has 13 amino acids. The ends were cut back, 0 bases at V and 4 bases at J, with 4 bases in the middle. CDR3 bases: TGTGCCAGCAGCTTAGATAAGGGAAACACCATATATTTT. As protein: CASSLDKGNTIYF.

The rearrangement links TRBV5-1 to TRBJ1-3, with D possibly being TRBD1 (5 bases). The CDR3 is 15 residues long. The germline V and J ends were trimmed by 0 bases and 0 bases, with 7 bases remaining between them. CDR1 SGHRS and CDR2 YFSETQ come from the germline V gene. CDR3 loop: CASSLGDSSGNTIYF. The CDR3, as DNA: TGCGCCAGCAGCTTGGGTGACAGCTCTGGAAACACCATATATTTT. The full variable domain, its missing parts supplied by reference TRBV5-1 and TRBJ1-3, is KAGVTQTPRYLIKTRGQQVTLSCSPISGHRSVSWYQQTPGQGLQFLFEYFSETQRNKGNFPGRFSGRQFSNSRSEMNVSTLELGDSALYLCASSLGDSSGNTIYFGEGSWLTVV.

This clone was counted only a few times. CDR3 protein: CASSPLPGETTGELFF. In DNA, the CDR3 is TGTGCCAGCTCACCACTGCCGGGAGAGACCACCGGGGAGCTGTTTTTT. The chain couples TRBV18 to TRBJ2-2, with a tentative D call TRBD2 (6 bases). This CDR3 comprises 16 residues. Germline V CDR1 and CDR2: KGHSH, LQKENI. The germline V and J ends were trimmed by 1 base and 4 bases, with 13 bases remaining between them.

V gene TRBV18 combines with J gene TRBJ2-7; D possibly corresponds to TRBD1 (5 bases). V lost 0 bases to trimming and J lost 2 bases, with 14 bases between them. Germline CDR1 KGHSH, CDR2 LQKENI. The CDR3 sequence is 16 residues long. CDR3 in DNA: TGTGCCAGCTCACCACCGGGCAGGGAAATAACCTACGAGCAGTACGTC. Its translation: CASSPPGREITYEQYV.

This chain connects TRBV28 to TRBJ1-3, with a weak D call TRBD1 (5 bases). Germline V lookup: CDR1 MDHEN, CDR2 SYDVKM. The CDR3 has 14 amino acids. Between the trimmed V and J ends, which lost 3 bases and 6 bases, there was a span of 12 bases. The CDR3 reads CASSLGGNLNTIYF. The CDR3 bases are TGTGCCAGCAGTTTGGGGGGAAATCTAAACACCATATATTTT.

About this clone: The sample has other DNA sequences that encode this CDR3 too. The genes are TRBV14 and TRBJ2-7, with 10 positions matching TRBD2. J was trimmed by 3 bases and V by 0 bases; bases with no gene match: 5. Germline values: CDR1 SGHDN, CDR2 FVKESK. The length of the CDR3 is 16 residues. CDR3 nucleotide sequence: TGTGCCAGCAGCCAAGATATACCTAGCGGGAGCTACGAGCAGTACTTC. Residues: CASSQDIPSGSYEQYF.

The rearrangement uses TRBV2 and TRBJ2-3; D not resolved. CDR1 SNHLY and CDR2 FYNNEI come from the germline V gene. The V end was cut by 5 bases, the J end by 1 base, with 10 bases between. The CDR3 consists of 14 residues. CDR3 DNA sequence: TGTGCCAGCAGTAGTTTGTCGGGCACAGATACGCAGTATTTT. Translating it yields CASSSLSGTDTQYF.

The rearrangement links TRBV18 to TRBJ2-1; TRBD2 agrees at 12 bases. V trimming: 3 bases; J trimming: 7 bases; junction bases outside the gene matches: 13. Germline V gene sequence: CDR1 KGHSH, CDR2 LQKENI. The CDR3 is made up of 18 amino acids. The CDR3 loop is CASSPRTSGAFEGNEQFF. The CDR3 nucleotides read TGTGCCAGCTCACCTCGGACTAGCGGGGCGTTCGAGGGGAATGAGCAGTTCTTC.

The CDR3 spells CASSQDSSTHRNEQFF. The CDR3 nucleotides read TGCGCCAGCAGCCAGGATTCTAGTACCCACCGGAATGAGCAGTTCTTC. The rearrangement uses TRBV4-1 and TRBJ2-1, with D hard to call. The germline CDR1 and CDR2 sequences are MGHRA and YSYEKL. This CDR3 contains 16 residues. The germline V and J ends were trimmed by 3 bases and 7 bases, with 19 bases remaining between them.

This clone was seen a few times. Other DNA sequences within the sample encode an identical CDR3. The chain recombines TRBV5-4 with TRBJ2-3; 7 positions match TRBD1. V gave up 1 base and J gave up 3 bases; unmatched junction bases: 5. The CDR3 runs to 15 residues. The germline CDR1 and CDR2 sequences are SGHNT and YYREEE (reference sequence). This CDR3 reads CASSLPGTETDTQYF. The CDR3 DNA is TGTGCCAGCAGCTTGCCCGGGACAGAGACAGATACGCAGTATTTT.

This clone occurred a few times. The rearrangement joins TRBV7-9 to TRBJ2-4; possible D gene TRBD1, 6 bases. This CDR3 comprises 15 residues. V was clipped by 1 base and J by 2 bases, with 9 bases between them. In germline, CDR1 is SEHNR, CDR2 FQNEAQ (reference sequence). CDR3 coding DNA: TGTGCCAGCAGCTTAGAGGGGGTCTCCAAAAACATTCAGTACTTC. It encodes CASSLEGVSKNIQYF.

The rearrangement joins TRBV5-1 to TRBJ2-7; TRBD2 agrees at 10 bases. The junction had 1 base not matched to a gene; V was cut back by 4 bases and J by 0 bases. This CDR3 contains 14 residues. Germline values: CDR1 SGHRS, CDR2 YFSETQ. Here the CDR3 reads CASSPSGSSYEQYF. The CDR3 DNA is TGCGCCAGCAGCCCTAGCGGGAGCTCCTACGAGCAGTACTTC.

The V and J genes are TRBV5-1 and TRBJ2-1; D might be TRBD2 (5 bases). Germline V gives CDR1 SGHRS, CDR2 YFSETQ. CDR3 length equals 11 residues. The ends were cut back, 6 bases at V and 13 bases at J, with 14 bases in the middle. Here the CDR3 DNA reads TGCGCCAGCAAGGATAGCGAACTTCAGTTCTTC. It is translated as CASKDSELQFF.

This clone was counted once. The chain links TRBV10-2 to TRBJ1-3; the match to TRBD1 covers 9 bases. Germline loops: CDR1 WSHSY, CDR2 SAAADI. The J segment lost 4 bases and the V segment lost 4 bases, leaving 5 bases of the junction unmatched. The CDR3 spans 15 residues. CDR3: CASSGSGTGGNTIYF. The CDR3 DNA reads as TGCGCCAGCAGTGGGTCTGGGACAGGGGGAAACACCATATATTTT.

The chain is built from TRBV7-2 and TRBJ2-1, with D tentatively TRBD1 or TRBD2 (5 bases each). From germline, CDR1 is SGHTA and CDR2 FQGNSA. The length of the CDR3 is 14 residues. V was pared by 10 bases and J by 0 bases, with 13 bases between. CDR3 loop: CATDWDHSYNEQFF. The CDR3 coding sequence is TGTGCCACAGACTGGGACCACTCCTACAATGAGCAGTTCTTC.

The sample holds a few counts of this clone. DNA for the CDR3: TGCGCCAGCAGCCTCCAAGAGGATTTGAACACTGAAGCTTTCTTT. Protein product: CASSLQEDLNTEAFF. The rearrangement links TRBV4-1 to TRBJ1-1; no firm D call. The CDR3 is made up of 15 amino acids. The V end lost 4 bases, the J end lost 0 bases, and 12 bases lay between the germline ends. Germline-derived CDR1 and CDR2 are MGHRA and YSYEKL.

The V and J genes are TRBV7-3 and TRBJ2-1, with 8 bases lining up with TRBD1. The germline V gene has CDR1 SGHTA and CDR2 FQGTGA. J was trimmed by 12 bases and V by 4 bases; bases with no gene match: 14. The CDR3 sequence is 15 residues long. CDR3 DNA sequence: TGTGCCAGCAGCTCGATGGGACAGGCCCACGGGTTGCAGTTCTTC. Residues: CASSSMGQAHGLQFF. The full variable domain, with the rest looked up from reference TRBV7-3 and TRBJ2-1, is GAGVSQTPSNKVTEKGKYVELRCDPISGHTALYWYRQSLGQGPEFLIYFQGTGAADDSGLPNDRFFAVRPEGSVSTLKIQRTERGDSAVYLCASSSMGQAHGLQFFGPGTRLTVL.

CDR3 bases: TGTGCCAGCAGCGCCTCCGGGACGCAGAACACTGAAGCTTTCTTT. Translating gives CASSASGTQNTEAFF. The chain recombines TRBV9 with TRBJ1-1, with D tentatively TRBD1 (5 bases). CDR1 and CDR2 (germline): SGDLS, YYNGEE. The CDR3 runs to 15 residues. V was pared by 3 bases and J by 1 base, with 13 bases between.

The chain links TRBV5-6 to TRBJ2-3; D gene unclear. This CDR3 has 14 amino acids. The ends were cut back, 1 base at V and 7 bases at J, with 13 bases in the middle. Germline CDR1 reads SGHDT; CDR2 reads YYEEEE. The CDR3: CASSLRIVGYTQYF. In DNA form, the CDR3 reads TGTGCCAGCAGCTTGCGCATAGTGGGTTATACGCAGTATTTT.

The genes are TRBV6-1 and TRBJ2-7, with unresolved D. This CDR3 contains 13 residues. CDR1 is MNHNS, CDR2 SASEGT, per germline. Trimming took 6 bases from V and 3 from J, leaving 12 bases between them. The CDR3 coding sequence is TGTGCCAGCAGCCAAGGGTTTAACTACGAGCAGTACGTC. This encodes CASSQGFNYEQYV.

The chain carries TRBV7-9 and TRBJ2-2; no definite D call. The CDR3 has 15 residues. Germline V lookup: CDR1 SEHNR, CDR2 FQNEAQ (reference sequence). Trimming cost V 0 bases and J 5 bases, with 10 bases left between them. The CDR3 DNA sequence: TGTGCCAGCAGCTTAGCGGGCAGGATTACCGGGGAGCTGTTTTTT. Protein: CASSLAGRITGELFF. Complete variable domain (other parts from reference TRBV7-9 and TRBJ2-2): DTGVSQNPRHKITKRGQNVTFRCDPISEHNRLYWYRQTLGQGPEFLTYFQNEAQLEKSRLLSDRFSAERPKGSFSTLEIQRTEQGDSAMYLCASSLAGRITGELFFGEGSRLTVL.

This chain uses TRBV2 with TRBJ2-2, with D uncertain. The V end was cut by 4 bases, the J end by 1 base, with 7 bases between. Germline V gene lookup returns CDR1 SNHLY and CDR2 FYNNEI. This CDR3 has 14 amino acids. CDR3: CASSVYGNTGELFF. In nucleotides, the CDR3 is TGTGCCAGCAGTGTCTACGGGAACACCGGGGAGCTGTTTTTT.

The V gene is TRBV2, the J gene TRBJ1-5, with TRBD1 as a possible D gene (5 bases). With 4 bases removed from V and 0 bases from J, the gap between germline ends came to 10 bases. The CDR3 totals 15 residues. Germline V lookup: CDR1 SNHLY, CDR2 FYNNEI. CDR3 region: CASSATDYSNQPQHF. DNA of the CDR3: TGTGCCAGCAGTGCGACAGACTATAGCAATCAGCCCCAGCATTTT.

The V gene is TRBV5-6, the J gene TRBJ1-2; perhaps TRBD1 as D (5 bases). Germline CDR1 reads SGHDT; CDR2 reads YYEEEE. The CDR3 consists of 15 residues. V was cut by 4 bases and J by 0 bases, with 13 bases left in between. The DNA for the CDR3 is TGTGCCAGCAGCCGAACAGCGACAGCTAACTATGGCTACACCTTC. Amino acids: CASSRTATANYGYTF. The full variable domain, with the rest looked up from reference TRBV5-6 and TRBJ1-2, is DAGVTQSPTHLIKTRGQQVTLRCSPKSGHDTVSWYQQALGQGPQFIFQYYEEEERQRGNFPDRFSGHQFPNYSSELNVNALLLGDSALYLCASSRTATANYGYTFGSGTRLTVV.

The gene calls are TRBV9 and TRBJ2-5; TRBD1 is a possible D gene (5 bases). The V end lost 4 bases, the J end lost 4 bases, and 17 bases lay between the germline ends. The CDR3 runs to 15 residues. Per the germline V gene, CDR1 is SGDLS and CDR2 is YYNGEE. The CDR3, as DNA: TGTGCCAGCAGCCAAGACTGGAGTGGGGCAGAGACCCAGTACTTC. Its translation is CASSQDWSGAETQYF.